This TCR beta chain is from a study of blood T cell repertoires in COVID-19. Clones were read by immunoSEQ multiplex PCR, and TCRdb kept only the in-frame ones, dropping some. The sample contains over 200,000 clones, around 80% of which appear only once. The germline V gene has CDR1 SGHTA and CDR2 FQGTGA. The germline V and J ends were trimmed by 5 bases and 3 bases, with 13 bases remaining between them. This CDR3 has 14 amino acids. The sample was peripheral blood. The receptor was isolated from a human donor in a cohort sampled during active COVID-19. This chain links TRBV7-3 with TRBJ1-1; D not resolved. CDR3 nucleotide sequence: TGTGCCAGCAGCCCCCTGGTGGGCCACACTGAAGCTTTCTTT. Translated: CASSPLVGHTEAFF.